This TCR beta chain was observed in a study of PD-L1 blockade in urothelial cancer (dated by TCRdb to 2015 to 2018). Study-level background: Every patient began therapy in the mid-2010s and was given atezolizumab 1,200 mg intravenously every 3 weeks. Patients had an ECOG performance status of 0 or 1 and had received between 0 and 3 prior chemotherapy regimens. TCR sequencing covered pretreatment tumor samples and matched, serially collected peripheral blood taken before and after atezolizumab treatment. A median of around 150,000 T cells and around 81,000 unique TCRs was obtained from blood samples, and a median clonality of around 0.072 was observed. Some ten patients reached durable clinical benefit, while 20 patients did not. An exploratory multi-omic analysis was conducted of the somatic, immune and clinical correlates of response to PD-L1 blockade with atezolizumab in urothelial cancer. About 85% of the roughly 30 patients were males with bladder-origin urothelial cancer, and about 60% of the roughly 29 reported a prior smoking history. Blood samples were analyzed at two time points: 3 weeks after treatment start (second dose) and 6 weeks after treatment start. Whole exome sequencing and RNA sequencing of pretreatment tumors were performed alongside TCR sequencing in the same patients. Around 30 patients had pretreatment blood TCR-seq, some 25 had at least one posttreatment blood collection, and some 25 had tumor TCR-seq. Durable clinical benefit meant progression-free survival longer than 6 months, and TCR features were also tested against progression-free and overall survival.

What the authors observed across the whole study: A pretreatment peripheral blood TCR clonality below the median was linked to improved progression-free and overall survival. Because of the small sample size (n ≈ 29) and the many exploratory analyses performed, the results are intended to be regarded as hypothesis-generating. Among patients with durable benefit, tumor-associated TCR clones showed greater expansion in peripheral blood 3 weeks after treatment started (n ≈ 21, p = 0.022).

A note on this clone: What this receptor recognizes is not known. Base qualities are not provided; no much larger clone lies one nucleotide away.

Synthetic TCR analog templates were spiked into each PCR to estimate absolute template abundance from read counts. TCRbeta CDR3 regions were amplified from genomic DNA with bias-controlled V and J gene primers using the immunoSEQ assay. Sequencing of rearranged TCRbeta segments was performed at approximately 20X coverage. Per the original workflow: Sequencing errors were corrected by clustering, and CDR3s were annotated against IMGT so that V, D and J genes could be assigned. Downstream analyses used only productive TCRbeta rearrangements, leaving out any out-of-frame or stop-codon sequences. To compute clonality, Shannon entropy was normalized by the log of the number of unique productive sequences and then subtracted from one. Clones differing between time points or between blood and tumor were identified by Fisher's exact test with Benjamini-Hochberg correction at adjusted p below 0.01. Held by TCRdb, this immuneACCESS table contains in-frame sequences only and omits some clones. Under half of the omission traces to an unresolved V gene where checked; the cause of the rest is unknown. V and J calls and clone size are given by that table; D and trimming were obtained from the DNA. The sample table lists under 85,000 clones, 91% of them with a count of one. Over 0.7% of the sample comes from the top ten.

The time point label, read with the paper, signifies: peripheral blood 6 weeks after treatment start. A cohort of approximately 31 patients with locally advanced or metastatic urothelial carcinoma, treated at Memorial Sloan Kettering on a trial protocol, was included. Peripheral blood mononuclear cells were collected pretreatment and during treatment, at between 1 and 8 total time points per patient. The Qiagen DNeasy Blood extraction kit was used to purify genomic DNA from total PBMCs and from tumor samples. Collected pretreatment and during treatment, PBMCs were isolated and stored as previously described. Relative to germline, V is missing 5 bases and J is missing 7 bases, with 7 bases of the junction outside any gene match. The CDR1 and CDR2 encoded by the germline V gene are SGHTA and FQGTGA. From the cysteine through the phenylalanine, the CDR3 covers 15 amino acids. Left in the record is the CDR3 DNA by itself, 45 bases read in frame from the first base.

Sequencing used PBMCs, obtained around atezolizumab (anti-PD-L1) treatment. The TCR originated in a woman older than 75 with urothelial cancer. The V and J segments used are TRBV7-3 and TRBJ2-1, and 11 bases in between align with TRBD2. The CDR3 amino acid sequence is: CASSRLAGSENEQFF. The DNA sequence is TGTGCCAGCAGCCGACTAGCGGGATCTGAAAATGAGCAGTTCTTC.